These 9 T cell receptor beta chains share one sample of origin, sequenced in a study of tumor-infiltrating lymphocytes in primary liver carcinoma. Starting from 400 to 500 ng of total RNA, TCR beta cDNA was produced with a primer in the constant region. Three rounds of nested multiplex PCR with slightly modified ARM-PCR produced TCR beta libraries. Primers for the first two PCR rounds were TRBV1-TRBV30 forward primers and a C-beta reverse primer (approximately 10 cycles per round). TCRdb analysed the multiplex PCR reads with MiXCR anew, one entry per CDR3 protein. The data contain approximately 330,000 distinct CDR3 sequences, approximately 65% of them singletons. Germline DNA was also extracted, and blood RNA derived from unsorted whole blood. The sample was peripheral blood. Every receptor here comes from a man aged 40-49 years with primary liver carcinoma and hepatitis B virus infection.

In regard to this clonotype: The junction departs from germline at one end; a sequencing error may be responsible. The chain joins TRBV14 to TRBJ1-1, with TRBD1 identical over 7 bases. This CDR3 region has 15 residues. Germline CDR1 SGHDN, CDR2 FVKESK. As DNA, the CDR3 is TGTGCCAGCAGCCTCATAACAGGGGCGAACATTGAAGCTTTCTTT. Its translation: CASSLITGANIEAFF.

Worth noting for this clonotype: One end of the junction does not line up with germline, which may come from a read error. The chain uses TRBV7-9 and TRBJ1-2, with 7 bases lining up with TRBD1. The CDR3 is 15 residues long. The V gene's germline CDR1 is SEHNR and CDR2 FQNEAQ (reference sequence). The CDR3 reads CASSLAQAGGSGYIF. The CDR3 region has the DNA TGTGCCAGCAGCTTAGCGCAGGCAGGGGGGAGTGGCTACATCTTC.

The rearrangement joins TRBV28 to TRBJ1-4; 7 bases map to TRBD1. The CDR3 is made up of 15 amino acids. The V segment lost 6 bases and the J segment 5 bases; nucleotides outside the gene matches: 9. Germline V CDR1 and CDR2: MDHEN, SYDVKM. This CDR3 reads CASSPGQAANEKLFF. As DNA, the CDR3 is TGTGCCAGCAGCCCCGGACAGGCTGCAAATGAAAAACTGTTTTTT.

As regards this clonotype: A junction boundary mismatches the germline segment, possibly from a read error. The chain couples TRBV6-1 to TRBJ2-1; D remains unclear. Germline V gene lookup returns CDR1 MNHNS and CDR2 SASEGT. The CDR3 has 16 residues. This chain's CDR3 is CASSEVPRSSYSEQFF. CDR3 nucleotide sequence: TGTGCCAGCAGTGAAGTACCCAGGAGTTCCTACAGTGAGCAGTTCTTC.

Regarding this clonotype: This may be a read error: a much more frequent sequence differs by one nucleotide. The V and J genes are TRBV4-1 and TRBJ2-5; 10 bases map to TRBD2. Germline CDR1 MGHRA, CDR2 YSYEKL. The CDR3 length is 16 residues. V was pared by 5 bases and J by 1 base, with 7 bases of the junction left unmatched. In nucleotides, the CDR3 is TGCGCCAGCAGCGACCCAGCGGGAGGGTTCCAAGAGACCCAGTACTTC. Translating it yields CASSDPAGGFQETQYF.

Points on this clonotype: At one end the junction does not follow the germline gene, possibly because of a read error. The gene calls are TRBV12-3 or TRBV12-4 and TRBJ1-6; perhaps TRBD1 as D (6 bases). The CDR3 is 14 amino acids. This CDR3 reads CASSLAGGLSPLRF. CDR3 nucleotide sequence: TGTGCCAGCAGTTTAGCAGGGGGACTTTCACCCCTCCGCTTT.

The sample holds a few counts of this clonotype. This chain uses TRBV6-1 with TRBJ2-1, with 9 nucleotides matching TRBD1. The CDR3 spans 15 residues. Germline V gene data show CDR1 as MNHNS and CDR2 as SASEGT. V lost 3 bases and J lost 7; bases outside the gene matches: 7. In DNA, the CDR3 is TGTGCCAGCAGTGATGCTGGGACAGGGTGGAATGAGCAGTTCTTC. It yields the protein CASSDAGTGWNEQFF.

This clonotype has just one count. A much larger clone lies a single base off, so this may be a read error. The chain employs TRBV4-3 and TRBJ2-3; 7 bases map to TRBD2. Germline loops: CDR1 LGHNA, CDR2 YSLEER. V was clipped by 0 bases and J by 5 bases; unmatched bases: 8. The CDR3 covers 16 residues. CDR3 amino acids: CASSQDAAGARDTQYF. CDR3 coding DNA: TGCGCCAGCAGCCAAGACGCGGCGGGAGCCAGAGATACGCAGTATTTT.

This clonotype was seen ten or more times. The V call is TRBV6-5, the J call TRBJ2-7; TRBD1 matches at 7 bases. The CDR3 has 13 amino acids. Per the germline V gene, CDR1 is MNHEY and CDR2 is SVGAGI. The V segment lost 2 bases and the J segment 7 bases; nucleotides outside the gene matches: 5. The CDR3 loop reads CASSYRQGGEQYF. The CDR3, as DNA: TGTGCCAGCAGTTACCGACAGGGTGGTGAGCAGTACTTC.